Shown below are 11 T cell receptor beta chains from a single sample sequenced in a study of cytomegalovirus exposure and HLA in healthy donors. Use of 60 Vbeta and 13 Jbeta primers characterized the PCR. Clones were sequenced by immunoSEQ multiplex PCR, and TCRdb holds only the in-frame ones, with some missing. The sample consists of 180,000 or so clones, around 80% of them appearing once. Sequenced: PBMCs. All receptors come from a man between 18 and 29 years old in good health and CMV-seronegative.

The chain combines TRBV5-4 with TRBJ2-7; the D gene is possibly TRBD2 (7 bases). Per germline, CDR1 SGHNT and CDR2 YYREEE (reference sequence). This CDR3 has 16 residues. Trimming left V 4 bases short and J 3 bases short, with 20 bases between. CDR3 nucleotide sequence: TGTGCCAGCAGCCCGCAATTACAGGGCGGGGGCTACGAGCAGTACTTC. Translation: CASSPQLQGGGYEQYF.

V and J are TRBV9 and TRBJ1-3, with unresolved D. The V end was cut by 3 bases, the J end by 0 bases, with 10 bases between. Germline CDR1 SGDLS, CDR2 YYNGEE. This CDR3 has 15 residues. The CDR3 DNA is TGTGCCAGCAGCGAAGGAGCCCTCTCTGGAAACACCATATATTTT. Amino acid sequence: CASSEGALSGNTIYF.

The table lists this clone with a few counts. The CDR3 DNA is TGTGCCAGCAGCCACCGATCCCGGGGGGGGACCTACGAGCAGTACTTC. As protein: CASSHRSRGGTYEQYF. The chain carries TRBV5-8 and TRBJ2-7; TRBD2 matches 8 bases. Germline V gene sequence: CDR1 SGHTS, CDR2 YDEGEE. The CDR3 length is 16 residues. The trim removed 4 bases at V and 2 bases at J, leaving 11 bases unmatched.

The CDR3 loop is CASSSYSGRNTEAFF. In DNA, the CDR3 is TGTGCCAGCAGCTCCTATTCAGGGCGGAACACTGAAGCTTTCTTT. The chain combines TRBV7-9 with TRBJ1-1, with a weak D call TRBD1 (5 bases). Germline values: CDR1 SEHNR, CDR2 FQNEAQ (reference sequence). The CDR3 loop spans 15 amino acids. V lost 4 bases and J lost 1, with 13 bases in between. The variable domain in full, completed from reference TRBV7-9 and TRBJ1-1, reads DTGVSQNPRHKITKRGQNVTFRCDPISEHNRLYWYRQTLGQGPEFLTYFQNEAQLEKSRLLSDRFSAERPKGSFSTLEIQRTEQGDSAMYLCASSSYSGRNTEAFFGQGTRLTVV.

CDR3 protein: CASSPGAEDTQYF. The CDR3 DNA follows: TGTGCCAGCAGCCCTGGGGCGGAAGATACGCAGTATTTT. The V gene is TRBV5-6, the J gene TRBJ2-3, with D perhaps TRBD1 (5 bases). V was cut by 4 bases and J by 5 bases, with 11 bases left in between. Germline V gene sequence: CDR1 SGHDT, CDR2 YYEEEE. The CDR3 consists of 13 residues.

The chain employs TRBV5-1 and TRBJ2-6, with 7 bases identical to TRBD1. The CDR3 is made up of 17 amino acids. Germline lookup yields CDR1 SGHRS and CDR2 YFSETQ. V lost 6 bases, J lost 8 bases, and 17 bases stayed unmatched. Here the CDR3 reads CASIGTRGTGETNVLTF. The CDR3 DNA reads TGCGCCAGCATCGGTACAAGAGGCACAGGGGAAACCAACGTCCTGACTTTC.

In this sample, this clone turned up a few times. The J gene is TRBJ2-1, the V gene TRBV9, with 7 nucleotides matching TRBD2. Germline V gene sequence: CDR1 SGDLS, CDR2 YYNGEE. The CDR3 sequence is 15 residues long. J lost 6 bases, V lost 0 bases, and 6 bases had no gene match. The CDR3 DNA reads TGTGCCAGCAGCGTAGGTATACTAGCGCCCAATGAGCAGTTCTTC. Its protein is CASSVGILAPNEQFF.

The chain is built from TRBV7-3 and TRBJ1-6, with D unresolved. CDR1 is SGHTA and CDR2 is FQGTGA in the germline V gene. Between the trimmed V and J ends, which lost 2 bases and 5 bases, there was a span of 10 bases. There are 15 residues in the CDR3. This CDR3 reads CASSLEGLHNSPLHF. The CDR3 nucleotides read TGTGCCAGCAGCTTAGAAGGACTTCATAATTCACCCCTCCACTTT.

The rearrangement links TRBV2 to TRBJ2-1, with 12 bases matching TRBD2. J lost 7 bases, V lost 6 bases, and 7 bases had no gene match. Germline V gene data show CDR1 as SNHLY and CDR2 as FYNNEI. The CDR3 runs to 15 residues. CDR3 protein: CASSPPGTSGNEQFF. For the CDR3, the DNA is TGTGCCAGCAGCCCCCCCGGGACTAGCGGGAATGAGCAGTTCTTC.

V is TRBV7-2 and J is TRBJ2-7, with a tentative D call TRBD2 (6 bases). The J call may be wrong; the DNA end is better matched by TRBJ2-1. Germline V gene lookup returns CDR1 SGHTA and CDR2 FQGNSA. This CDR3 spans 16 amino acids. This CDR3 reads CASSPRRATLGNEQFF. The CDR3 nucleotides are TGTGCCAGCAGCCCAAGGAGGGCTACCTTGGGAAATGAGCAGTTCTTC.

This clone occurred once. This rearrangement joins TRBV19 to TRBJ1-1; D is possibly TRBD1 (6 bases). There are 15 residues in the CDR3. V lost 4 bases to trimming and J lost 8 bases, with 20 bases between them. Germline CDR1 is LNHDA and CDR2 is SQIVND (reference sequence). The CDR3 loop reads CASSSQWGRVREAFF. In DNA form, the CDR3 reads TGTGCCAGTAGTAGCCAGTGGGGGCGGGTTAGGGAAGCTTTCTTT. Complete variable domain (other parts from reference TRBV19 and TRBJ1-1): DGGITQSPKYLFRKEGQNVTLSCEQNLNHDAMYWYRQDPGQGLRLIYYSQIVNDFQKGDIAEGYSVSREKKESFPLTVTSAQKNPTAFYLCASSSQWGRVREAFFGQGTRLTVV.